A selection of T cell receptor beta chains follows, all from one sample in a study of beta chain features in type 1 diabetes. The method was immunoSEQ multiplex PCR; TCRdb's version includes in-frame clones alone and lacks a portion of them. Of about 340,000 clones listed, 8% are singletons. Source material: central memory CD4+ T cells from blood. These TCRs come from a woman between 18 and 30 years old in good health. The CDR3 runs from the conserved cysteine through the conserved F or W. A D gene is named only where the DNA matches it firmly.

length: 13
J: TRBJ2-2
D: -
V: TRBV6-6
CDR3: CASSTEVTGELFF

length: 19
J: TRBJ2-3
D: -
V: TRBV5-6
CDR3: CASSLRSASGSTSTDTQYF

length: 14
J: TRBJ1-2
D: -
V: TRBV7-9
CDR3: CASSFGTGGYGYTF

length: 14
J: TRBJ2-1
D: -
V: TRBV29-1
CDR3: CSVAGTRSYNEQFF

length: 14
J: TRBJ2-1
D: TRBD2
V: TRBV4-3
CDR3: CASSQGLAYNEQFF

length: 16
J: TRBJ2-7
D: -
V: TRBV28
CDR3: CASSTPSRTASPEQYF

length: 17
J: TRBJ2-7
D: TRBD2
V: TRBV27
CDR3: CASSLSGTSGSSYEQYF

length: 14
J: TRBJ2-5
D: -
V: TRBV7-2
CDR3: CASSRSMRGETQYF

length: 13
J: TRBJ2-1
D: -
V: TRBV7-2
CDR3: CASSYGLGDEQFF

length: 13
J: TRBJ2-1
D: -
V: TRBV4-1
CDR3: CASSPLAYNEQFF

length: 15
J: TRBJ2-1
D: TRBD2
V: TRBV5-1
CDR3: CASREGLAGGNEQFF

length: 15
J: TRBJ2-5
D: -
V: TRBV9
CDR3: CASSVSPGVQETQYF

length: 13
J: TRBJ2-7
D: -
V: TRBV11-2
CDR3: CASSLSAGSEQYF

length: 16
J: TRBJ1-1
D: TRBD1
V: TRBV7-2
CDR3: CATSRQGISSTPEAFF

length: 14
J: TRBJ2-4
D: -
V: TRBV5-6
CDR3: CASKATLAKNIQYF

length: 19
J: TRBJ2-7
D: -
V: TRBV7-2
CDR3: CASSSSKAMNKARRDEQYF

length: 14
J: TRBJ2-1
D: -
V: TRBV11-2
CDR3: CASSLGHSYNEQFF

length: 14
J: TRBJ2-3
D: TRBD2
V: TRBV5-1
CDR3: CASIRAGGEDTQYF

length: 15
J: TRBJ1-2
D: -
V: TRBV5-4
CDR3: CASSLVASMGYGYTF

length: 14
J: TRBJ1-5
D: -
V: TRBV19
CDR3: CASSIAARLQPQHF

length: 14
J: TRBJ2-7
D: TRBD1
V: TRBV6-1
CDR3: CASSDGTGTYEQYF

length: 14
J: TRBJ2-2
D: TRBD1
V: TRBV28
CDR3: CASTPRDRAGELFF

length: 17
J: TRBJ2-2
D: TRBD1
V: TRBV7-3
CDR3: CASSPTRDRGNTGELFF

length: 12
J: TRBJ1-2
D: -
V: TRBV19
CDR3: CASSSPGVGYTF

length: 15
J: TRBJ2-5
D: -
V: TRBV5-1
CDR3: CASSLGANLQETQYF

length: 14
J: TRBJ2-7
D: TRBD1
V: TRBV5-1
CDR3: CASRGGQGAYEQYF

length: 13
J: TRBJ2-5
D: -
V: TRBV7-2
CDR3: CASMVQGEETQYF

length: 14
J: TRBJ2-3
D: -
V: TRBV28
CDR3: CASSLAGIPDTQYF

length: 15
J: TRBJ2-1
D: -
V: TRBV7-9
CDR3: CASSFREISYNEQFF

length: 15
J: TRBJ2-1
D: TRBD2
V: TRBV7-9
CDR3: CASSLVAGVNNEQFF